The 8 T cell receptor beta chains listed next were all sequenced from one sample in a study of blood T cell repertoires in COVID-19. The data were produced by immunoSEQ multiplex PCR, yet TCRdb's version contains in-frame clones alone and is incomplete. The top ten clones hold 4% of a sample with about 240,000 clones, roughly four fifths of them seen once. The sequencing input was peripheral blood. The receptors come from a man in his fifties with acute or convalescent COVID-19.

The genes are TRBV10-1 and TRBJ2-7, with D hard to call. This CDR3 contains 14 residues. Trimming took off 0 bases at V and 1 base at J, with 7 bases between the two ends. Germline loops: CDR1 WNHNN, CDR2 SYGVQD (reference sequence). Written as DNA, the CDR3 is TGCGCCAGCAGTGAGTCCCCCAGGTCCTACGAGCAGTACTTC. It codes for CASSESPRSYEQYF.

The CDR3 spells CASSFGQRTEGMFNYEQYF. For the CDR3, the DNA is TGCGCCAGCAGCTTCGGACAGCGGACCGAGGGGATGTTTAACTACGAGCAGTACTTC. The gene calls are TRBV5-1 and TRBJ2-7; D perhaps matches TRBD1 (6 bases). The CDR3 length is 19 residues. V lost 2 bases, J lost 3 bases, and 27 bases lay in between. Germline CDR1 and CDR2: SGHRS and YFSETQ. Complete variable domain (other parts from reference TRBV5-1 and TRBJ2-7): KAGVTQTPRYLIKTRGQQVTLSCSPISGHRSVSWYQQTPGQGLQFLFEYFSETQRNKGNFPGRFSGRQFSNSRSEMNVSTLELGDSALYLCASSFGQRTEGMFNYEQYFGPGTRLTVT.

The rearrangement links TRBV28 to TRBJ2-7; TRBD1 matches 9 bases. The ends lost 4 bases at V and 4 bases at J; junction bases unmatched: 8. The CDR3 consists of 15 residues. Germline V lookup: CDR1 MDHEN, CDR2 SYDVKM. CDR3 protein: CASSSAGQGTYEQYF. The CDR3 DNA follows: TGTGCCAGCAGTTCTGCGGGACAGGGAACGTACGAGCAGTACTTC.

The rearrangement uses TRBV5-1 and TRBJ2-5; 8 bases are a match to TRBD2. The CDR3 runs 17 residues. Trimming removed 0 bases from V and 2 bases from J; junction bases left unmatched: 9. Germline CDR1 and CDR2: SGHRS and YFSETQ. CDR3 coding DNA: TGCGCCAGCAGCTTGGCTCCCGGGGGGGGACTACAAGAGACCCAGTACTTC. This gives the protein CASSLAPGGGLQETQYF.

This clone has only a few counts. The genes are TRBV19 and TRBJ2-2; TRBD1 matches at 9 bases. Per germline, CDR1 LNHDA and CDR2 SQIVND (reference sequence). CDR3 length: 16 amino acids. The ends lost 6 bases at V and 5 bases at J; junction bases unmatched: 10. The CDR3 DNA sequence: TGTGCCAGTAGCCCCCTGGGACAGGGAGGGACCGGGGAGCTGTTTTTT. Translation: CASSPLGQGGTGELFF. The full variable domain, in which reference TRBV19 and TRBJ2-2 provide the parts outside the CDR3, is DGGITQSPKYLFRKEGQNVTLSCEQNLNHDAMYWYRQDPGQGLRLIYYSQIVNDFQKGDIAEGYSVSREKKESFPLTVTSAQKNPTAFYLCASSPLGQGGTGELFFGEGSRLTVL.

This chain joins TRBV9 and TRBJ2-1, with 11 bases matching TRBD1. The CDR3 runs 17 residues. With 0 bases clipped from V and 7 bases from J, the junction kept 9 bases outside the gene matches. Germline CDR1 reads SGDLS; CDR2 reads YYNGEE. This chain's CDR3 is CASSVVGTGGVANEQFF. CDR3 bases: TGTGCCAGCAGCGTAGTAGGGACAGGGGGTGTTGCGAATGAGCAGTTCTTC.

The CDR3 DNA reads as TGTGCCAGCAGTGACGGTAGCGGGGGTTACAATGAGCAGTTCTTC. Translated, it gives CASSDGSGGYNEQFF. V gene TRBV6-4 combines with J gene TRBJ2-1; 9 bases map to TRBD2. The CDR3 sequence is 15 residues long. Trimming took 2 bases from V and 4 from J; bases not matched to a gene: 3. CDR1 is MRHNA, CDR2 SNTAGT, per germline.

There are a few counts of this clone. The chain recombines TRBV11-2 with TRBJ2-7; TRBD2 matches at 11 bases. The CDR3 totals 16 residues. Germline V CDR1 and CDR2: SGHAT, FQNNGV. After removal of 4 bases from V and 7 bases from J, the junction contained 12 bases not matched to a gene. CDR3 residues: CASSSLAGGPGREQYF. CDR3 sequence (DNA): TGTGCCAGCAGCTCCCTAGCGGGAGGACCTGGCCGGGAGCAGTACTTC.